This T cell receptor beta chain was identified in a study of cytomegalovirus exposure and HLA in healthy donors. Study-wide findings and caveats: Judged likely to be a sequencing artifact was a cluster of highly shared sequence variants. Earlier results showed most TCR beta V segments being productive about 87% or about 30% of the time.

In the PCR, 60 Vbeta and 13 Jbeta primers were used. Profiled with immunoSEQ multiplex PCR; TCRdb holds only in-frame clones, not every one. Of roughly 89,000 clones detected, roughly 81% appear once; the ten largest clones hold around 1.8%. V shed 6 bases, J shed 4 bases, and the junction held 9 bases outside the gene matches. From germline, CDR1 is SEHNR and CDR2 FQNEAQ (reference sequence). This CDR3 comprises 15 residues. For this clone: The antigen remains unidentified.

The chain carries TRBV7-9 and TRBJ2-1; 7 bases fit TRBD2. Material for sequencing was PBMCs. The source is a young woman in good health and CMV-seronegative. The CDR3 DNA sequence: TGTGCCAGCAGGGGGACTACTAACCTATACAATGAGCAGTTCTTC. Protein sequence: CASRGTTNLYNEQFF.